The 31 T cell receptor beta chains presented below share a single source sample, sequenced in a study of T cells after yellow fever vaccination. MiXCR, applied by TCRdb to the 5' RACE reads, yields one record per CDR3 protein. The data hold over 35,000 distinct CDR3 sequences, with around 6.8% observed a single time. Sequences were derived from PBMCs, either bulk or a sorted T-cell subset (CD4+, CD8+, memory, or dextramer-sorted; not recorded which), sampled 45 days after the yellow fever booster vaccination. The receptors originated from a man in his thirties or forties who received the YFV17D yellow fever vaccine.

The chain employs TRBV29-1 and TRBJ2-7; weak D call: TRBD2 (5 bases). The V gene lost 0 bases and the J gene lost 1 base, with 22 bases spanning the gap. The CDR3 runs to 18 residues. CDR1 and CDR2 from the germline V gene are SQVTM and ANQGSEA. CDR3 loop: CSVEDGPTDSPTSYEQYF. In nucleotides, the CDR3 is TGCAGCGTTGAAGATGGCCCTACGGACTCCCCCACTTCCTACGAGCAGTACTTC.

This clonotype appeared many times. The chain recombines TRBV27 with TRBJ2-5; unclear D gene. Deletions cut 3 bases from V and 4 bases from J, with 12 bases between. Per germline, CDR1 MNHEY and CDR2 SMNVEV (reference sequence). The CDR3 contains 14 residues. The CDR3 DNA reads as TGTGCCAGCAGTTTGGGTGGTACGTTAGAGACCCAGTACTTC. Protein: CASSLGGTLETQYF.

At least ten counts were recorded for this clonotype. The DNA of the CDR3 is TGTGCCAGTAGTATAACGCAGGGATTATCTGGCTACACCTTC. It translates to CASSITQGLSGYTF. V usage is TRBV19 and J usage is TRBJ1-2; D might be TRBD1 (5 bases). The germline gives CDR1 LNHDA, CDR2 SQIVND (reference sequence). V was cut by 2 bases and J by 7 bases, with 14 bases left in between. The CDR3 has 14 amino acids.

This clonotype came up once. This may be a read error, as it is one base from a much larger clone. This rearrangement joins TRBV4-1 to TRBJ1-2; 7 positions match TRBD1. CDR1 is MGHRA, CDR2 YSYEKL, per germline. The CDR3 contains 17 residues. CDR3 in amino acids: CDSSHPTGTVSFSGYTF. The DNA for the CDR3 is TGCGACAGCAGCCATCCTACCGGGACAGTGAGTTTCAGCGGCTACACCTTC.

This clonotype was seen many times. The chain couples TRBV5-1 to TRBJ1-1; D not certain. Germline CDR1 SGHRS, CDR2 YFSETQ. V was clipped by 0 bases and J by 8 bases, with 11 bases between them. The CDR3 totals 13 residues. Here the CDR3 DNA reads TGCGCCAGCAGCTTGGAGGTGGGGATGGAAGCTTTCTTT. It translates to CASSLEVGMEAFF.

The table lists this clonotype with many counts. The V and J genes are TRBV20-1 and TRBJ1-5; D remains unclear. This CDR3 region has 13 residues. CDR1 and CDR2 from the germline V gene are DFQATT and SNEGSKA (reference sequence). Trimming stripped 6 bases from V and 4 bases from J, with 13 bases between. DNA of the CDR3: TGCAGTGCCCGCCCCACTCGTAATCAGCCCCAGCATTTT. It translates to CSARPTRNQPQHF.

The table lists this clonotype with many counts. The chain links TRBV5-1 to TRBJ1-2, with D possibly matching TRBD1 (6 bases). The germline V and J ends were trimmed by 3 bases and 4 bases, with 13 bases remaining between them. The length of the CDR3 is 14 residues. The V gene's germline CDR1 is SGHRS and CDR2 YFSETQ. CDR3 DNA sequence: TGCGCCAGCAGCTCCGACACAGGGATCTATGGCTACACCTTC. This codes for CASSSDTGIYGYTF.

The J gene is TRBJ2-3, the V gene TRBV20-1; D may be TRBD2 (5 bases). The germline V gene has CDR1 DFQATT and CDR2 SNEGSKA (reference sequence). This CDR3 comprises 17 residues. The ends were cut back, 3 bases at V and 0 bases at J, with 19 bases in the middle. CDR3 DNA sequence: TGCAGTGCTAGTAGGCCCCTCACTAGACTAAGCACAGATACGCAGTATTTT. It encodes CSASRPLTRLSTDTQYF.

This clonotype was detected ten times or more. The V call is TRBV5-1, the J call TRBJ1-1; 7 bases map to TRBD1. The CDR3 spans 15 residues. After removal of 0 bases from V and 8 bases from J, the junction contained 10 bases not matched to a gene. Germline CDR1 SGHRS, CDR2 YFSETQ. The CDR3 here is CASSLGPDREGEAFF. CDR3 bases: TGCGCCAGCAGCTTGGGACCTGACAGGGAGGGCGAAGCTTTCTTT.

This clonotype occurred many times. The rearrangement uses TRBV6-5 and TRBJ1-2, with 8 bases fitting TRBD1. CDR1 and CDR2 (germline): MNHEY, SVGAGI. The V segment lost 5 bases and the J segment 7 bases; nucleotides outside the gene matches: 3. This CDR3 contains 12 residues. CDR3 nucleotide sequence: TGTGCCAGCAGTCAGGGGGCGTTTGGCTACACCTTC. It specifies CASSQGAFGYTF.

This clonotype was picked up one time. The chain has TRBV30 and TRBJ2-1; 11 bases align to TRBD2. Germline loops: CDR1 GTSNPN, CDR2 SVGIG (reference sequence). V gave up 8 bases and J gave up 3 bases; unmatched junction bases: 6. The CDR3 covers 14 residues. The CDR3 DNA reads TGTGCCCGCACTAGCGGGAGAATCTACAATGAGCAGTTCTTC. Amino acids: CARTSGRIYNEQFF. The complete variable domain, with remaining parts taken from reference TRBV30 and TRBJ2-1, reads SQTIHQWPATLVQPVGSPLSLECTVEGTSNPNLYWYRQAAGRGLQLLFYSVGIGQISSEVPQNLSASRPQDRQFILSSKKLLLSDSGFYLCARTSGRIYNEQFFGPGTRLTVL.

This clonotype was detected only a few times. This rearrangement joins TRBV7-2 to TRBJ2-3; D not resolved. The V and J ends lost 5 bases and 0 bases respectively, with 12 bases between them. The length of the CDR3 is 15 residues. CDR1 SGHTA and CDR2 FQGNSA come from the germline V gene. CDR3 region: CASSPTRSSTDTQYF. DNA of the CDR3: TGTGCCAGCAGCCCCACCAGGTCTAGCACAGATACGCAGTATTTT.

This clonotype appeared a few times. V and J are TRBV20-1 and TRBJ2-2, with a weak D call TRBD2 (6 bases). The germline CDR1 and CDR2 sequences are DFQATT and SNEGSKA (reference sequence). V lost 6 bases and J 6 bases, leaving 23 bases between the germline ends. This CDR3 comprises 16 residues. CDR3 DNA: TGCAGTGCAACCGGGAGTCTCTTGGGGATTCCCGGGGAGCTGTTTTTT. Translation gives CSATGSLLGIPGELFF.

This clonotype was detected ten times or more. V usage is TRBV25-1 and J usage is TRBJ1-5; no clear D. V shed 4 bases and J shed 1 base, with 5 bases lying between them. The length of the CDR3 is 13 residues. Germline CDR1 and CDR2: MGHDK and SYGVNS. The CDR3 sequence is CASSGGSNQPQHF. The CDR3 region has the DNA TGTGCCAGCAGTGGGGGAAGCAATCAGCCCCAGCATTTT.

V and J are TRBV20-1 and TRBJ1-1; 9 bases are shared with TRBD1. Germline CDR1 and CDR2: DFQATT and SNEGSKA (reference sequence). This CDR3 has 14 amino acids. Trimming took 4 bases from V and 2 from J; bases not matched to a gene: 5. The CDR3 region has the DNA TGCAGTGCTACACCGGGACAGGGTAACACTGAAGCTTTCTTT. This encodes CSATPGQGNTEAFF.

In this sample, this clonotype turned up a few times. The chain combines TRBV4-3 with TRBJ1-5, with 7 positions matching TRBD1. V lost 4 bases to trimming and J lost 7 bases; unmatched junction nucleotides: 10. The CDR3 runs to 15 residues. CDR1 and CDR2 (germline): LGHNA, YSLEER. CDR3 nucleotides: TGCGCCAGCAGCCCAGACAGGGTGAGCGGACAGCCCCAGCATTTT. As protein: CASSPDRVSGQPQHF.

The V and J genes are TRBV7-2 and TRBJ2-7, with D tentatively TRBD2 (5 bases). Germline loops: CDR1 SGHTA, CDR2 FQGNSA. The V end was cut by 1 base, the J end by 2 bases, with 12 bases between. The length of the CDR3 is 15 residues. The CDR3 DNA is TGTGCCAGCAGCTTAGGTGCGGGCCAAACCTACGAGCAGTACTTC. Its translation: CASSLGAGQTYEQYF.

This clonotype was recorded many times. V usage is TRBV7-2 and J usage is TRBJ2-7, with 10 bases that match TRBD2. Germline lookup yields CDR1 SGHTA and CDR2 FQGNSA. The CDR3 runs 15 residues. Losses at the gene ends were 1 base for V and 7 bases for J; bases not matched to a gene: 7. The CDR3 protein is CASSLVAGGWEEQYF. The CDR3, as DNA: TGTGCCAGCAGCTTAGTAGCGGGAGGATGGGAAGAGCAGTACTTC.

The sample holds a few counts of this clonotype. This chain links TRBV11-2 with TRBJ1-2, with D uncertain. There are 14 residues in the CDR3. The V gene lost 0 bases and the J gene lost 4 bases, with 9 bases spanning the gap. The germline V gene has CDR1 SGHAT and CDR2 FQNNGV. CDR3 loop: CASSLESASYGYTF. For the CDR3, the DNA is TGTGCCAGCAGCTTAGAGTCTGCCTCCTATGGCTACACCTTC.

This clonotype is deemed medium-sized. A junction end diverges from the germline sequence, so it may reflect a read error. V and J are TRBV7-6 and TRBJ2-7; TRBD2 matches at 8 bases. The CDR3 runs 13 residues. CDR1 and CDR2 (germline): SGHVS, FNYEAQ. The CDR3 sequence: CASSLAAGGEWGF. The CDR3 region has the DNA TGTGCCAGCAGCTTAGCGGCGGGAGGAGAATGGGGCTTC.

In its sample, this clonotype was seen a few times. CDR3 coding DNA: TGTGCCAGCAGGGGGGGGGGGTACACAGATACGCAGTATTTT. Its translation is CASRGGGYTDTQYF. The chain has TRBV6-1 and TRBJ2-3; 7 nucleotides agree with TRBD2. The CDR3 spans 14 residues. The J segment lost 2 bases and the V segment lost 6 bases, leaving 5 bases of the junction unmatched. Germline CDR1 MNHNS, CDR2 SASEGT.

The chain carries TRBV5-6 and TRBJ1-2; the match to TRBD1 covers 8 bases. The V gene end was trimmed by 1 base and the J gene end by 6 bases; junction bases not matched to a gene: 14. This CDR3 region has 17 residues. In germline, CDR1 is SGHDT, CDR2 YYEEEE. The CDR3 loop is CASSLFDRGLGRDGYTF. Written as DNA, the CDR3 is TGTGCCAGCAGCTTGTTTGACAGGGGATTAGGTCGGGATGGCTACACCTTC.

This clonotype was observed at least ten times. This rearrangement joins TRBV6-2 or TRBV6-3 to TRBJ2-1, with TRBD2 matching 7 bases. This CDR3 has 13 amino acids. The germline gives CDR1 MNHEY, CDR2 SVGEGT. Trimming at V came to 2 bases and at J to 14 bases, leaving 9 bases not matched to a gene. CDR3 protein: CASSYEEGTTEFF. DNA for the CDR3: TGTGCCAGCAGTTACGAAGAGGGGACTACTGAGTTCTTC.

V is TRBV4-3 and J is TRBJ1-5; D remains unclear. The V end lost 3 bases, the J end lost 4 bases, and 7 bases lay between the germline ends. The germline CDR1 and CDR2 sequences are LGHNA and YSLEER. The CDR3 extends over 13 amino acids. This chain's CDR3 is CASSHGENQPQHF. The DNA of the CDR3 is TGCGCCAGCAGCCATGGAGAAAATCAGCCCCAGCATTTT.

Ten or more counts support this clonotype. The J gene is TRBJ1-1, the V gene TRBV25-1; TRBD1 agrees at 9 bases. Trimming took 3 bases from V and 4 from J; bases not matched to a gene: 9. There are 16 residues in the CDR3. CDR1 is MGHDK and CDR2 is SYGVNS in the germline V gene. The CDR3 nucleotides read TGTGCCAGCAGTGAGACCCGACAGGGGGGCGTCACTGAAGCTTTCTTT. It encodes CASSETRQGGVTEAFF.

This clonotype was recorded many times. V is TRBV7-2 and J is TRBJ2-7; D perhaps matches TRBD2 (5 bases). The V and J ends lost 5 bases and 0 bases respectively, with 11 bases between them. Germline V gene sequence: CDR1 SGHTA, CDR2 FQGNSA. This CDR3 region has 14 residues. This CDR3 reads CASSPRADSYEQYF. DNA for the CDR3: TGTGCCAGCAGCCCGAGGGCAGACTCCTACGAGCAGTACTTC.

This clonotype turned up a few times. The chain couples TRBV5-1 to TRBJ1-4; D remains ambiguous. The CDR3 spans 15 residues. Trimming took off 2 bases at V and 5 bases at J, with 13 bases between the two ends. Germline V lookup: CDR1 SGHRS, CDR2 YFSETQ. The CDR3 loop reads CASSFGWIRNEKLFF. DNA for the CDR3: TGCGCCAGCAGCTTCGGCTGGATTCGGAATGAAAAACTGTTTTTT.

The rearrangement joins TRBV29-1 to TRBJ1-1, with D hard to call. Germline lookup yields CDR1 SQVTM and CDR2 ANQGSEA. The CDR3 covers 14 residues. The CDR3 sequence: CSHERQLSMPEAFF. CDR3 nucleotide sequence: TGCAGTCACGAAAGACAATTATCGATGCCTGAAGCTTTCTTT.

This clonotype has at least ten counts. The chain recombines TRBV20-1 with TRBJ1-2; no reliable D call. Germline V gene lookup returns CDR1 DFQATT and CDR2 SNEGSKA (reference sequence). The CDR3 is 15 residues long. V gave up 3 bases and J gave up 0 bases, with 14 bases separating them. The DNA for the CDR3 is TGCAGTGCTAGCACCGAGTTAGGAACTAACTATGGCTACACCTTC. Translation: CSASTELGTNYGYTF.

The table lists this clonotype with many counts. The chain uses TRBV7-3 and TRBJ2-3; 7 positions match TRBD2. V gave up 5 bases and J gave up 5 bases; unmatched junction bases: 10. The germline V gene has CDR1 SGHTA and CDR2 FQGTGA. This CDR3 is built from 15 residues. CDR3: CASSLLASTGDTQYF. The CDR3 coding sequence is TGTGCCAGCAGCCTACTAGCGTCCACGGGAGATACGCAGTATTTT.

This clonotype has more than one count but fewer than ten. The chain employs TRBV12-3 or TRBV12-4 and TRBJ1-1, with unresolved D. V was pared by 0 bases and J by 0 bases, with 5 bases between. This CDR3 has 14 amino acids. The CDR3 region is CASSLASMNTEAFF. The CDR3 DNA is TGTGCCAGCAGTTTAGCAAGTATGAACACTGAAGCTTTCTTT.